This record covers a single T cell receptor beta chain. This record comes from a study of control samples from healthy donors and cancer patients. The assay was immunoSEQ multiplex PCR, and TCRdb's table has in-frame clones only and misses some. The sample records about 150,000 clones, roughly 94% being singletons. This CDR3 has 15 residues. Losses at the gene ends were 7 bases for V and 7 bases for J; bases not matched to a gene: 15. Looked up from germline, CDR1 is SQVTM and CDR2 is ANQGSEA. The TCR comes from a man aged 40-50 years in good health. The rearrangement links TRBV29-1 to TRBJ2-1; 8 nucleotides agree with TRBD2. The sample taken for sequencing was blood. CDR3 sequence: CSATDIAGPMNEQFF. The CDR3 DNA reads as TGCAGCGCCACCGATATAGCGGGGCCAATGAATGAGCAGTTCTTC.